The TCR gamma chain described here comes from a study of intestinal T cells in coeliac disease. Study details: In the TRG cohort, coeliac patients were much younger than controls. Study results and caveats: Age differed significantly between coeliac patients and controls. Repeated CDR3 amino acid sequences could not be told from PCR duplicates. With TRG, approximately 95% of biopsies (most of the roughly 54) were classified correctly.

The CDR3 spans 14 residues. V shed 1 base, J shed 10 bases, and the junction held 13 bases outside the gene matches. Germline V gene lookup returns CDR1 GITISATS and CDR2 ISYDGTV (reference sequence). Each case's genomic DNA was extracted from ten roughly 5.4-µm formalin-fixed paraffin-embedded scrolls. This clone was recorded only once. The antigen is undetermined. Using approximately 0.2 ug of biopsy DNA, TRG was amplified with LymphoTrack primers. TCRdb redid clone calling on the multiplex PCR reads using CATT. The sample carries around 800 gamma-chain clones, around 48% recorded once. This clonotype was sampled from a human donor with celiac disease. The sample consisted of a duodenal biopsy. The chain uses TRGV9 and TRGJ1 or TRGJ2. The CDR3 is CALWEVQIFIKKLF. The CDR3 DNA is TGTGCCTTGTGGGAGGTTCAAATATTTATAAAGAAACTCTTT.